Sequencing of this TCR beta chain was carried out in a study of T cell responses to AZD1222 COVID-19 vaccine. Whole-study findings and limits: Spike-wide vaccine-associated CD4 TCRs dominated at 160-218 and 743-854. Only 6 or 7 people who got AZD1222 tested seropositive at baseline. Most donors were white British and more were female, and clonal diversity was possibly underestimated.

Germline CDR1 is SGDLS and CDR2 is YYNGEE. The CDR3 is 20 residues long. Trimming shortened V by 0 bases and J by 5 bases, and 29 bases separated the two germline ends. Profiled with immunoSEQ multiplex PCR; TCRdb holds only in-frame clones, not every one. Of about 120,000 clones listed, 70% to 90% were seen once; the top ten hold roughly 4.3%. Comment on this clone: Its target is unknown.

The chain links TRBV9 to TRBJ1-1; D is ambiguous. The material was peripheral blood, obtained on day 0 of MenACWY control vaccination. This receptor was obtained from an adult in good health. In nucleotides, the CDR3 is TGTGCCAGCAGCGTAGGTGTCGGAGTAGAGATGTCAAGAGAACAAACTGAAGCTTTCTTT. It is translated as CASSVGVGVEMSREQTEAFF.